This passage covers 21 T cell receptor beta chains from one sample sequenced in a study of blood T cell repertoires in COVID-19. Only in-frame clones appear in the TCRdb table, and some are missing; sequencing was by immunoSEQ multiplex PCR. The sample contains about 160,000 clones, roughly 80% of which appear only once. Input material: PBMCs or T cells enriched from blood (not recorded which). All receptors come from a woman in her sixties who had recovered from COVID-19.

This clone came up once. This rearrangement joins TRBV30 to TRBJ1-2, with D uncertain. V was cut by 0 bases and J by 5 bases, with 10 bases left in between. Germline lookup yields CDR1 GTSNPN and CDR2 SVGIG (reference sequence). The CDR3 extends over 13 amino acids. CDR3 nucleotides: TGTGCCTGGAGTGTAGTTACAGCTTATGGCTACACCTTC. Its protein is CAWSVVTAYGYTF.

Concerning this clone itself: The sample contains more than one DNA sequence encoding this CDR3. V and J are TRBV7-9 and TRBJ2-3; D is unclear. Trimming took 2 bases from V and 4 from J, leaving 7 bases between them. Germline V gene data show CDR1 as SEHNR and CDR2 as FQNEAQ (reference sequence). This CDR3 is built from 13 residues. The CDR3 nucleotides read TGTGCCAGCAGCTTAAGAGGCGCAGATACGCAGTATTTT. This codes for CASSLRGADTQYF.

The chain joins TRBV2 to TRBJ1-2, with 9 bases fitting TRBD1. The germline gives CDR1 SNHLY, CDR2 FYNNEI. V lost 5 bases to trimming and J lost 4 bases; unmatched junction nucleotides: 11. This CDR3 contains 16 residues. The CDR3 region has the DNA TGTGCCAGCAGTCCCCGGGGGACAGGGCACTCCTATGGCTACACCTTC. This translates into CASSPRGTGHSYGYTF.

The genes are TRBV5-1 and TRBJ1-2; TRBD1 might be the D (5 bases). The length of the CDR3 is 16 residues. With 3 bases removed from V and 0 bases from J, the gap between germline ends came to 15 bases. CDR1 and CDR2 (germline): SGHRS, YFSETQ. The CDR3 sequence is CASSSHARGSNYGYTF. The CDR3 DNA reads as TGCGCCAGCAGCTCCCATGCTCGGGGGTCTAACTATGGCTACACCTTC.

The chain is built from TRBV24-1 and TRBJ1-3, with 7 bases identical to TRBD1. The length of the CDR3 is 16 residues. Trimming at V came to 4 bases and at J to 4 bases, leaving 9 bases not matched to a gene. CDR1 and CDR2 from the germline V gene are KGHDR and SFDVKD. The CDR3 bases are TGTGCCACCAGTGACATCGACAGGGCGGCAGGAAACACCATATATTTT. Its protein product is CATSDIDRAAGNTIYF.

The chain recombines TRBV27 with TRBJ2-7, with D possibly matching TRBD2 (5 bases). Trimming stripped 6 bases from V and 3 bases from J, with 21 bases between. The CDR3 has 16 amino acids. Germline CDR1 and CDR2: MNHEY and SMNVEV (reference sequence). This chain's CDR3 is CASSLRAGSYDYEQYF. CDR3 in DNA: TGTGCCAGCAGCTTGAGGGCAGGAAGTTATGACTACGAGCAGTACTTC.

This chain uses TRBV30 with TRBJ2-2, with a possible D match to TRBD1 (6 bases). The CDR3 is made up of 15 amino acids. Trimming shortened V by 6 bases and J by 1 base, and 15 bases separated the two germline ends. From germline, CDR1 is GTSNPN and CDR2 SVGIG (reference sequence). CDR3 bases: TGTGCCTGCCCCAGCAGGGGACAGAACACCGGGGAGCTGTTTTTT. As protein: CACPSRGQNTGELFF.

The chain carries TRBV19 and TRBJ1-1; 10 bases line up with TRBD1. With 2 bases clipped from V and 5 bases from J, the junction kept 8 bases outside the gene matches. The CDR3 consists of 16 residues. Per germline, CDR1 LNHDA and CDR2 SQIVND (reference sequence). The CDR3 nucleotides read TGTGCCAGTAGTATAAGGGAGACAGGGGGCAGGACTGAAGCTTTCTTT. As protein: CASSIRETGGRTEAFF.

Written as DNA, the CDR3 is TGCGCCAGCAGTGAGTCGTTGGCTAGCTCTTACAATGAGCAGTTCTTC. It translates to CASSESLASSYNEQFF. The rearrangement joins TRBV10-2 to TRBJ2-1; a weak D match, TRBD2 (5 bases). The germline V gene has CDR1 WSHSY and CDR2 SAAADI. This CDR3 is built from 16 residues. The ends were cut back, 0 bases at V and 4 bases at J, with 13 bases in the middle.

The rearrangement links TRBV7-2 to TRBJ2-1; 7 nucleotides line up with TRBD2. The V segment lost 6 bases and the J segment 7 bases; nucleotides outside the gene matches: 9. CDR3 length: 14 residues. Germline CDR1 reads SGHTA; CDR2 reads FQGNSA. CDR3 nucleotide sequence: TGTGCCAGCAGACCCGCCGGGACTATTAATGAGCAGTTCTTC. Residues: CASRPAGTINEQFF.

The chain has TRBV4-1 and TRBJ1-2, with D unresolved. This CDR3 has 14 residues. Germline-derived CDR1 and CDR2 are MGHRA and YSYEKL. The ends were cut back, 0 bases at V and 6 bases at J, with 11 bases in the middle. The CDR3: CASSQDPERHGYTF. Written as DNA, the CDR3 is TGCGCCAGCAGCCAAGATCCGGAGAGGCATGGCTACACCTTC.

J is TRBJ1-2 and V is TRBV19; a weak D match, TRBD1 (5 bases). This CDR3 is 15 amino acids long. The germline CDR1 and CDR2 sequences are LNHDA and SQIVND (reference sequence). Deletions cut 6 bases from V and 4 bases from J, with 18 bases between. CDR3 DNA sequence: TGTGCCAGTAGACATTCACAGGACCTTATCTATGGCTACACCTTC. This codes for CASRHSQDLIYGYTF.

The gene calls are TRBV30 and TRBJ1-5; 7 bases map to TRBD1. The V gene end was trimmed by 4 bases and the J gene end by 0 bases; junction bases not matched to a gene: 9. The CDR3 has 16 amino acids. Per germline, CDR1 GTSNPN and CDR2 SVGIG (reference sequence). The CDR3 here is CAWTPGQLYSNQPQHF. CDR3 DNA sequence: TGTGCCTGGACCCCGGGACAGTTATATAGCAATCAGCCCCAGCATTTT.

This clone was counted many times. The chain uses TRBV6-5 and TRBJ1-1, with 9 bases lining up with TRBD1. The germline gives CDR1 MNHEY, CDR2 SVGAGI. The V segment lost 5 bases and the J segment 4 bases; nucleotides outside the gene matches: 5. This CDR3 is 14 amino acids long. The CDR3 nucleotides read TGTGCCAGCAGTCGGACAGGGGCGCGCACTGAAGCTTTCTTT. Residues: CASSRTGARTEAFF.

The J gene is TRBJ2-1, the V gene TRBV1; the D call in the table, TRBD2, was not verified against the DNA. TRBV1 is a known pseudogene. CDR3 length: 14 amino acids. CDR3 sequence: CTSTPSGQGNEQFF. DNA of the CDR3: TGCACCAGCACCCCTAGCGGGCAAGGCAATGAGCAGTTCTTC.

The chain couples TRBV18 to TRBJ2-3, with D perhaps TRBD1 (6 bases). V was trimmed by 2 bases and J by 0 bases, leaving 9 bases between them. The CDR3 has 15 residues. CDR1 and CDR2 from the germline V gene are KGHSH and LQKENI. The DNA of the CDR3 is TGTGCCAGCTCACCAGACAGGTCCAGCACAGATACGCAGTATTTT. This sequence encodes CASSPDRSSTDTQYF.

The V gene is TRBV2, the J gene TRBJ1-5; TRBD1 matches at 8 bases. Germline lookup yields CDR1 SNHLY and CDR2 FYNNEI. V lost 6 bases to trimming and J lost 4 bases; unmatched junction nucleotides: 5. The CDR3 totals 14 residues. The CDR3 coding sequence is TGTGCCAGCAGGGACAGGGTACGGAATCAGCCCCAGCATTTT. Encoded protein: CASRDRVRNQPQHF. The full variable domain, rest sourced from reference TRBV2 and TRBJ1-5, is EPEVTQTPSHQVTQMGQEVILRCVPISNHLYFYWYRQILGQKVEFLVSFYNNEISEKSEIFDDQFSVERPDGSNFTLKIRSTKLEDSAMYFCASRDRVRNQPQHFGDGTRLSIL.

V and J are TRBV6-1 and TRBJ1-2; 7 positions agree with TRBD1. CDR3 length: 13 residues. V lost 2 bases, J lost 7 bases, and 4 bases stayed unmatched. The germline gives CDR1 MNHNS, CDR2 SASEGT. CDR3 nucleotides: TGTGCCAGCAGTGAAAGTCAGGGGGTTGGCTACACCTTC. As protein: CASSESQGVGYTF.

This chain joins TRBV10-1 and TRBJ1-1; TRBD1 agrees at 8 bases. V lost 5 bases, J lost 1 base, and 6 bases stayed unmatched. CDR1 is WNHNN, CDR2 SYGVQD, per germline (reference sequence). CDR3 length equals 15 residues. CDR3: CASSPGQGRNTEAFF. In DNA, the CDR3 is TGCGCCAGCAGTCCAGGACAGGGAAGGAACACTGAAGCTTTCTTT.

The chain recombines TRBV21-1 with TRBJ2-3; TRBD2, as called in the table, went unchecked against the DNA. TRBV21-1 is assigned pseudogene status. The CDR3 is 13 amino acids. The CDR3 DNA follows: TGTGCCAGCATCCTAGATTGCACAGATACGCAGTATTTT. This gives the protein CASILDCTDTQYF.

The J gene is TRBJ2-5, the V gene TRBV3-1 (or the pseudogene TRBV3-2); 8 nucleotides match TRBD2. The CDR3 covers 14 residues. Germline V gives CDR1 LGHDT, CDR2 YNNKEL (reference sequence). With 4 bases clipped from V and 4 bases from J, the junction kept 5 bases outside the gene matches. The CDR3 reads CASSPSAGVETQYF. The CDR3 coding sequence is TGTGCCAGCAGCCCCTCAGCGGGGGTAGAGACCCAGTACTTC.